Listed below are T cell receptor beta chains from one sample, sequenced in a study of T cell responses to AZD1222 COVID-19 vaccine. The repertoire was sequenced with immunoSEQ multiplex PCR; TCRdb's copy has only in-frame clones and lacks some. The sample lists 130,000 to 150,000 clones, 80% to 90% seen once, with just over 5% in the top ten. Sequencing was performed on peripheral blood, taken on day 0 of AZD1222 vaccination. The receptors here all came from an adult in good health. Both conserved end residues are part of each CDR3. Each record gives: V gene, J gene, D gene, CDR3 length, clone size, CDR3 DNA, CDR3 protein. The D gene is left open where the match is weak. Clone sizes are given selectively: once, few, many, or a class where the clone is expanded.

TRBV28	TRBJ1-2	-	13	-	TGTGCCAGCAGTTTAAAAGGGATCTATGGCTACACCTTC	CASSLKGIYGYTF
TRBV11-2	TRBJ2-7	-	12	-	TGTGCCAGCAGCTTAGTGACAGACGAGCAGTACTTC	CASSLVTDEQYF
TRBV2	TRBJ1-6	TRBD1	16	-	TGTGCCACGAGTGTAACGGGCCGACAGGGGGCTTCACCCCTCCACTTT	CATSVTGRQGASPLHF
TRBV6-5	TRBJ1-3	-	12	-	TGTGCCACCGGAAGCTCTGGAAACACCATATATTTT	CATGSSGNTIYF
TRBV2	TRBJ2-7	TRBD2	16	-	TGTGCCAGCAGTGTAACTCTAGCGGGAGGCACCTACGAGCAGTACTTC	CASSVTLAGGTYEQYF
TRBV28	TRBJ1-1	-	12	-	TGTGCCAGCAGTTTATCCGGGGTTGAAGCTTTCTTT	CASSLSGVEAFF
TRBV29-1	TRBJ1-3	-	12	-	TGCAGCGGCTACAGCAATGGAAACACCATATATTTT	CSGYSNGNTIYF
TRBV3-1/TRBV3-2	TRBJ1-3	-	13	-	TGTGCCAGCAGCCACAGTAGTGGAAACACCATATATTTT	CASSHSSGNTIYF
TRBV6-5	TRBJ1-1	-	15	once	TGTGCCAGCAGTTCCCCCGGGAGACTGAACACTGAAGCTTTCTTT	CASSSPGRLNTEAFF
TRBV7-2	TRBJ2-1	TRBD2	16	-	TGTGCCAGCAGCTTCGCCGGGACTAGCGGGACCAATGAGCAGTTCTTC	CASSFAGTSGTNEQFF
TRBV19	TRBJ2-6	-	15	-	TGTGCCAGTTCAACACAGGGTACTGGGGCCAACGTCCTGACTTTC	CASSTQGTGANVLTF
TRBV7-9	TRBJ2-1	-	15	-	TGTGCCAGCAGCTCGTCAGCGGCGCTCTACAATGAGCAGTTCTTC	CASSSSAALYNEQFF
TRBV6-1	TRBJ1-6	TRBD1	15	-	TGTGCCAGCAGTGATGGCGGACAGGGGCGATCACCCCTCCACTTT	CASSDGGQGRSPLHF
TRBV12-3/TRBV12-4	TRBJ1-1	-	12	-	TGTGCCAGCAGTTTTTATCGGACTGAAGCTTTCTTT	CASSFYRTEAFF
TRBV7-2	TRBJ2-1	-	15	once	TGTGCCAGCAGCTCGACTAGGTCATCCTACAATGAGCAGTTCTTC	CASSSTRSSYNEQFF
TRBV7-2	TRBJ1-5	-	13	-	TGTGCCAGCAGCTTAGACAGGAGTCAGCCCCAGCATTTT	CASSLDRSQPQHF
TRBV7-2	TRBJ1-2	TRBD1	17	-	TGTGCCAGCAGCCCACGAGGGGGCCAGAAAGCTAACTATGGCTACACCTTC	CASSPRGGQKANYGYTF
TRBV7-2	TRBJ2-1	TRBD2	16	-	TGTGCCAGCAGCTCCCGTCGGGCGGGGGGATACAATGAGCAGTTCTTC	CASSSRRAGGYNEQFF
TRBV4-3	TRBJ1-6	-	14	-	TGCGCCAGCAGCCAAGATTTCGACAATTCACCCCTCCACTTT	CASSQDFDNSPLHF
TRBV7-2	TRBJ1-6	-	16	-	TGTGCCAGCAGCCGCCGAGGGTCGGGGAGCTCTTCACCCCTCCACTTT	CASSRRGSGSSSPLHF
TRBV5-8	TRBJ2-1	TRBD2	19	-	TGTGCCAGCAGCTTTAGTGGGGGCTCAAGCGGGAGGACCTACAATGAGCAGTTCTTC	CASSFSGGSSGRTYNEQFF
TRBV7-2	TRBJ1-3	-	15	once	TGTGCCAGCAGCTTACGGGAGACAGGCTCGAACACCATATATTTT	CASSLRETGSNTIYF
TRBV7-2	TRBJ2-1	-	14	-	TGTGCCAGCAGCCCAACCAAACTAAACAATGAGCAGTTCTTC	CASSPTKLNNEQFF
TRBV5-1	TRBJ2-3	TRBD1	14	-	TGCGCCAGCAGGAGGGACAGCTACACAGATACGCAGTATTTT	CASRRDSYTDTQYF
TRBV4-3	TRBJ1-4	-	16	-	TGCGCCAGCAGCGCGACCGCACAGGGCCCTAATGAAAAACTGTTTTTT	CASSATAQGPNEKLFF
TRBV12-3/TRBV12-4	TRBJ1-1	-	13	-	TGTGCCAGTCAGGGTTATAGGGACACTGAAGCTTTCTTT	CASQGYRDTEAFF
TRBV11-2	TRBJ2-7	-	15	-	TGTGCCAGCAGCTCCTCCTCCGGGGGAGCCTACGAGCAGTACTTC	CASSSSSGGAYEQYF
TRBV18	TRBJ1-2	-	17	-	TGTGCCAGCTCACCACCGTTGAACCCAACAACTAACTATGGCTACACCTTC	CASSPPLNPTTNYGYTF
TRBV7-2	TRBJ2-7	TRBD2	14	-	TGTGCCAGCAGTTTCGGACTAGCGGAAACGGCGGAGTACTTC	CASSFGLAETAEYF
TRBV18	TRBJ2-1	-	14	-	TGTGCCAGCTCACCAGCCATTGACAACAATGAGCAGTTCTTC	CASSPAIDNNEQFF
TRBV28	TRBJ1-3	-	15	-	TGTGCCAGCTTGGCTACAGGGCGCTCTGGAAACACCATATATTTT	CASLATGRSGNTIYF
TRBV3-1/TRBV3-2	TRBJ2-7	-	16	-	TGTGCCAGCAGCCAAGGGGAATACAGTCAAGGCTACGAGCAGTACTTC	CASSQGEYSQGYEQYF
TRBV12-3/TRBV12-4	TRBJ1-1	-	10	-	TGTGCCAGCAGGCTGCGGGATACTTTCTTT	CASRLRDTFF
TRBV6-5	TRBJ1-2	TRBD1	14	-	TGTGCCAGCAGTACGGGACAGGGTGGTCCTGGCTACACCTTC	CASSTGQGGPGYTF
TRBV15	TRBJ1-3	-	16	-	TGTGCCACCAGCAGAGATGGGGGCGGGGGCAGGAACACCATATATTTT	CATSRDGGGGRNTIYF
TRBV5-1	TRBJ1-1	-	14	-	TGCGCCAGCAGCTTCTCTGGAGGGAACACTGAAGCTTTCTTT	CASSFSGGNTEAFF
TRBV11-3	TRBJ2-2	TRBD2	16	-	TGTGCCAGCAGCTTAGGACTAGCGGGAGCTCACGGGGAGCTGTTTTTT	CASSLGLAGAHGELFF
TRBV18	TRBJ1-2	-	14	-	TGTGCCAGCTCACCACCCGGGGGAGGCTATGGCTACACCTTC	CASSPPGGGYGYTF
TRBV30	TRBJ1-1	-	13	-	TGTGCCTGGAATCAGGGGATGGGCACTGAAGCTTTCTTT	CAWNQGMGTEAFF
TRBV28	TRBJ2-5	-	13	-	TGTGCCAGCAGCTTGTCAGGGGTAGAGACCCAGTACTTC	CASSLSGVETQYF
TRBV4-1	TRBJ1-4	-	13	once	TGCGCCAGCAGCCAAGCAGGAAGAGTCAAACTGTTTTTT	CASSQAGRVKLFF
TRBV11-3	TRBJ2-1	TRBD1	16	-	TGTGCCAGCAGCTTAGATGGGCAGGGGGCCTACAATGAGCAGTTCTTC	CASSLDGQGAYNEQFF
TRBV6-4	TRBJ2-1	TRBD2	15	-	TGTGCCAGCAGTGAAGGGACTAGCGGCCACAATGAGCAGTTCTTC	CASSEGTSGHNEQFF
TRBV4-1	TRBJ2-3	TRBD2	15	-	TGCGCCAGCAGCCTATCTAGCGGGAGTTCAGATACGCAGTATTTT	CASSLSSGSSDTQYF
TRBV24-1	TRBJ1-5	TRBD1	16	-	TGTGCCACCAGTGAACACGGACAGGCGCCTAATCAGCCCCAGCATTTT	CATSEHGQAPNQPQHF
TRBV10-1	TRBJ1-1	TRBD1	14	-	TGCGCCAGCAGGTTCCGGGACAGGGTTACTGAAGCTTTCTTT	CASRFRDRVTEAFF
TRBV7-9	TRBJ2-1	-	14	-	TGTGCCAGCTCTAGTGCAAGCTCCTACAATGAGCAGTTCTTC	CASSSASSYNEQFF
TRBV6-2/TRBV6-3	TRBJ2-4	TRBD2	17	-	TGTGCCAGCAGTTACTCGAAGGGGACTAGGCTCGAAAACATTCAGTACTTC	CASSYSKGTRLENIQYF
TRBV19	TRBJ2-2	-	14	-	TGTGCCAGTAGTAGTTCTGGGGGCACCGGGGAGCTGTTTTTT	CASSSSGGTGELFF
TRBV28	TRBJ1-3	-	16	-	TGTGCCAGCACGAACATCAGAGGGGCTGCTGGAAACACCATATATTTT	CASTNIRGAAGNTIYF